These T cell receptor beta chains were read from a single sample in a study of cytomegalovirus exposure and HLA in healthy donors. Assay used: immunoSEQ multiplex PCR; TCRdb lists only in-frame clones, some missing. Among 90,000 to 120,000 clones listed, less than 85% were seen once. Material: PBMCs. These receptors were obtained from a woman aged 18-30 years in good health and CMV-seropositive. CDR3s include the opening cysteine and the closing phenylalanine or tryptophan. The order of the fields is V gene, D gene, CDR3 length, clone size, J gene, CDR3 DNA, CDR3 protein. A D gene is named only where the DNA matches it firmly. Only some rows state a clone size, as once, few, many or a class for expanded clones.

TRBV27	TRBD2	15	few	TRBJ2-1	TGTGCCAGCAGTGGGGGACTAGCGGAATACAATGAGCAGTTCTTC	CASSGGLAEYNEQFF
TRBV5-1	NA	14	NA	TRBJ2-7	TGCGCCAGCAGCTTGGAAGTCGGTATCCACGAGCAGTACTTC	CASSLEVGIHEQYF
TRBV6-5	NA	13	few	TRBJ2-5	TGTGCCAGCAGGGAGGACGGAGGAGAGACCCAGTACTTC	CASREDGGETQYF
TRBV7-9	TRBD1	15	few	TRBJ2-1	TGTGCCAGCAGCTTAGGCGGACAGGGATACAATGAGCAGTTCTTC	CASSLGGQGYNEQFF
TRBV12-5	TRBD2	15	NA	TRBJ2-1	TGTGCTAGTGGTTTCGGCGGGAGCTCCTACAATGAGCAGTTCTTC	CASGFGGSSYNEQFF
TRBV7-8	TRBD1	17	few	TRBJ1-3	TGTGCCAGCAGCCCATGGGGACAGGGGGTTATTGGAAACACCATATATTTT	CASSPWGQGVIGNTIYF
TRBV5-1	TRBD2	15	NA	TRBJ2-5	TGCGCCAGCGCATCACATGGGGGGGTTATGGAGACCCAGTACTTC	CASASHGGVMETQYF
TRBV2	NA	17	NA	TRBJ2-5	TGTGCCAGCACTGAAGTAGGAGCGGCAACCCACCAAGAGACCCAGTACTTC	CASTEVGAATHQETQYF
TRBV30	NA	11	NA	TRBJ1-3	TGTGCCTGGACGAGGGTGGACACCATATATTTT	CAWTRVDTIYF
TRBV4-2	TRBD2	15	NA	TRBJ2-7	TGTGCCAGCAGCCAAGATCTCGAGCGGGACTACGAGCAGTACTTC	CASSQDLERDYEQYF
TRBV7-2	NA	12	NA	TRBJ1-2	TGTGCCAGCAACTTGGGGGGGAATGGCTACACCTTC	CASNLGGNGYTF
TRBV5-1	NA	13	NA	TRBJ1-1	TGCGCCAGCAGCTTGGCAGGTAACACTGAAGCTTTCTTT	CASSLAGNTEAFF
TRBV7-9	TRBD2	17	NA	TRBJ2-7	TGTGCCAGCAGCTTAGCGCTAATGACTAGCGGGAAGTACGAGCAGTACTTC	CASSLALMTSGKYEQYF
TRBV5-1	NA	13	NA	TRBJ2-1	TGCGCCAGCAGCTTGAATCTAGCGCCCCCCCAGTTCTTC	CASSLNLAPPQFF
TRBV4-1	NA	14	NA	TRBJ2-7	TGCGCCAGCAGCCGACTTTCGCTATCCTACGAGCAGTACTTC	CASSRLSLSYEQYF
TRBV5-4	TRBD1	14	NA	TRBJ1-2	TGTGCCAGCAGCTTGGGGGGACAGGGAGAAGGCTACACCTTC	CASSLGGQGEGYTF
TRBV12-1	NA	14	NA	TRBJ2-7	TGTGCCAGCAGCCAGGGACAGGAGACCTACGAGCAGTACTTC	CASSQGQETYEQYF
TRBV10-1	TRBD2	15	few	TRBJ2-1	TGCGCCAGCAGTGAGGTAGCGGGAGGATACAATGAGCAGTTCTTC	CASSEVAGGYNEQFF
TRBV11-3	NA	12	NA	TRBJ1-1	TGTGCCAGCAGCCAATTACGGGCTGAAGCTTTCTTT	CASSQLRAEAFF
TRBV6-1	TRBD2	16	few	TRBJ2-5	TGTGCCAGCAGTGAATCCCTAGCGGGGGGCCAAGAGACCCAGTACTTC	CASSESLAGGQETQYF
TRBV7-9	TRBD1	14	NA	TRBJ1-4	TGTGCCAGCAGCTTGCGGACAGGGAATGAAAAACTGTTTTTT	CASSLRTGNEKLFF
TRBV28	TRBD2	15	NA	TRBJ2-1	TGTGCCAGCTGGACTAGCGGGAGGGATAACAATGAGCAGTTCTTC	CASWTSGRDNNEQFF
TRBV4-1	TRBD2	16	once	TRBJ2-2	TGCGCCAGCAGCCACCCAACGAGCGGGGCGATCGGGGAGCTGTTTTTT	CASSHPTSGAIGELFF
TRBV15	TRBD2	15	NA	TRBJ2-3	TGTGCCACCAGCTATACTAGCGGGAGCCCAGATACGCAGTATTTT	CATSYTSGSPDTQYF
TRBV6-1	TRBD2	15	NA	TRBJ2-5	TGTGCCAGCAGTGAAGCGGCGGGAGCACGAGAGACCCAGTACTTC	CASSEAAGARETQYF
TRBV15	TRBD1	11	NA	TRBJ2-5	TGTGCCACCCTCAGGGGGAGCGTCCAGTACTTC	CATLRGSVQYF
TRBV25-1	TRBD1	13	NA	TRBJ1-3	TGTGCCAGCAGGGGACAGGCTGGAAACACCATATATTTT	CASRGQAGNTIYF
TRBV28	NA	11	medium-sized	TRBJ2-1	TGTGCCAGCAGTTTGCGGAATGAGCAGTTCTTC	CASSLRNEQFF
TRBV25-1	TRBD2	17	NA	TRBJ2-7	TGTGCCAGCAGTGAATCCGCCACTAGCGGGCTTTTGTACGAGCAGTACTTC	CASSESATSGLLYEQYF
TRBV27	NA	14	NA	TRBJ2-1	TGTGCCAGCCGACTCCACAGGGACGACAATGAGCAGTTCTTC	CASRLHRDDNEQFF
TRBV2	NA	14	once	TRBJ2-5	TGTGCCAGCAGGCTATTGACTTACCAAGAGACCCAGTACTTC	CASRLLTYQETQYF
TRBV5-1	NA	14	NA	TRBJ1-1	TGCGCCAGCAGCAGCGGAGTGGTGAACACTGAAGCTTTCTTT	CASSSGVVNTEAFF